This T cell receptor beta chain was identified in a study of blood T cell repertoires in COVID-19. Turning to the study itself: Material from acute and convalescent COVID-19 was sourced from the United States, Italy and Spain. The cDNA or gDNA used as material had been derived from T cells, B-cell-depleted T cells, or PBMCs.

Seattle patients were enrolled during active infection and followed longitudinally. Only one count was recorded for this clone. In the study's own analysis: Nucleated cell counts were estimated from reference gene primer amplification. Assay used: immunoSEQ multiplex PCR; TCRdb lists only in-frame clones, some missing. The V and J calls and clone size are taken from that table; D and trimming were inferred from the DNA. The profile shows roughly 340,000 clones, 80% to 90% of them singletons. This CDR3 is built from 17 residues. V dropped 5 bases and J dropped 4; count of bases not matched to a gene: 14. CDR1 ENHRY and CDR2 SYGVKD come from the germline V gene.

This chain uses TRBV10-3 with TRBJ2-3, with 8 bases matching TRBD2. This clonotype was obtained from a woman aged 25 to 39 with COVID-19, enrolled during active disease. The sequencing input was peripheral blood. CDR3: CAISPSSGAGDPDTQYF. The CDR3 nucleotides are TGTGCCATCAGTCCCTCCTCGGGAGCGGGAGACCCAGATACGCAGTATTTT.